Sequencing of this T cell receptor beta chain was carried out in a study of shared T cell receptors in the human thymus. The method was immunoSEQ multiplex PCR; TCRdb's version includes in-frame clones alone and lacks a portion of them. The sample records about 380,000 clones, approximately 95% being singletons. CDR3 size: 13 residues. Sequencing was done on a sample of thymocytes. The V gene is TRBV1, the J gene TRBJ2-1. TRBV1 is a pseudogene segment. The source is a human donor. CDR3 nucleotides: TGCACCAGCAGCCAAGATGACCCTCGGCGGCAGTTCTTC. It translates to CTSSQDDPRRQFF.